This TCR beta chain derives from a study of blood T cell repertoires in COVID-19. The germline gives CDR1 SGHTA, CDR2 FQGTGA. The CDR3 consists of 15 residues. J lost 12 bases, V lost 6 bases, and 16 bases had no gene match. Repertoires were generated with immunoSEQ multiplex PCR, while TCRdb's copy carries only in-frame clones and drops some. This sample carries a few hundred thousand clones, 85% to 90% of them seen once, and the ten largest clones take approximately 6.2%. V and J are TRBV7-3 and TRBJ2-7; TRBD2 aligns across 11 bases. The sample taken for sequencing was peripheral blood. The receptor was derived from a man aged 55-75 years who had recovered from COVID-19. CDR3 protein: CASSSSLTSGGPLYF. The DNA of the CDR3 is TGTGCCAGCAGTTCCTCGCTCACTAGCGGGGGACCTCTGTACTTC.